This T cell receptor beta chain was sequenced during a study of OX40 agonist ivuxolimab in advanced cancers. Study-level findings and limits: The study found that CD8+ T cells averaged more expanded clones than CD4+.

In the case of this clone: Its antigen is as yet unknown.

This table comes from immunoSEQ multiplex PCR, and its TCRdb copy is limited to in-frame clones, with some not included. The data contain about 19,000 clones, 90% of them seen just once; the ten biggest clones take up roughly 50%. Sequencing used CD4+ or CD8+ T cells sorted from blood, obtained in a trial of the OX40 agonist ivuxolimab. The source is an adult with an advanced solid tumor such as melanoma, head and neck, liver or kidney cancer.

The CDR3 nucleotides are TGTGCCAGTAGTATCCGGCTGAACACTGAAGCTTTCTTT. Amino acids: CASSIRLNTEAFF. The chain employs TRBV19 and TRBJ1-1; D is uncertain. Germline V gene sequence: CDR1 LNHDA, CDR2 SQIVND (reference sequence). V shed 3 bases and J shed 0 bases, with 5 bases lying between them. The length of the CDR3 is 13 residues.